This T cell receptor beta chain was sequenced during a study of T cell clonality in common variable immunodeficiency. Findings of the study overall: In common variable immunodeficiency, TCR beta chains reportedly carried fewer deletions and N-nucleotide insertions.

This clone was seen a handful of times. The antigen remains unidentified. The read falls 3 residues short of the CDR3 end, and the missing part is taken from the germline J gene. The protocol was immunoSEQ multiplex PCR, while the TCRdb copy is restricted to in-frame clones and leaves out a portion. Recorded here are fewer than 40,000 clones, with no singletons, and the ten leading clones hold 5% to 5.5%. The CDR3 covers 14 residues. The V gene's germline CDR1 is LNHDA and CDR2 SQIVND (reference sequence). Trimming left V 8 bases short and J 1 base short, with 14 bases between. The source material was peripheral blood mononuclear cells. V is TRBV19 and J is TRBJ1-1; the D gene is possibly TRBD1 (5 bases). The receptor was derived from a human donor with common variable immunodeficiency. CDR3 DNA (partial): TGTGCCAGTTCCAGGGTGGGGAGGAACACTGAA. Protein: CASSRVGRNTE. The full CDR3 protein is CASSRVGRNTEAFF.